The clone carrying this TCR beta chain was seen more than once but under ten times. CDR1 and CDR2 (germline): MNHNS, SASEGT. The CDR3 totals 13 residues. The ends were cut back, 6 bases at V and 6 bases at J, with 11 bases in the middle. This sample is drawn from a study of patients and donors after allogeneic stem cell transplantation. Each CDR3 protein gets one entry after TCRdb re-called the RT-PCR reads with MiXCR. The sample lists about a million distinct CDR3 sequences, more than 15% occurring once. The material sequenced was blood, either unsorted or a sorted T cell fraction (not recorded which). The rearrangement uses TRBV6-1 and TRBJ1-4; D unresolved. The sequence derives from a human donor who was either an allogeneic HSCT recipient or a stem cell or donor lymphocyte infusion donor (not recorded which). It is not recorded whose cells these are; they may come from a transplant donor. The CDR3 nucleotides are TGTGCCAGCAGGTGGACTTACGATGAAAAACTGTTTTTT. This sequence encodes CASRWTYDEKLFF.